A single sample gave rise to the 13 T cell receptor beta chains below, sequenced in a study of blood T cell repertoires in COVID-19. The method was immunoSEQ multiplex PCR; TCRdb's version includes in-frame clones alone and lacks a portion of them. In the table there are 650,000 to 800,000 clones, around 89% of which are singletons. The sample was peripheral blood. These receptors originate from a woman aged 18 to 35 with acute or convalescent COVID-19.

V and J are TRBV12-3 or TRBV12-4 and TRBJ1-3; no definite D call. CDR3 length equals 12 residues. Trimming removed 3 bases from V and 8 bases from J, with 8 bases in between. This chain's CDR3 is CASSLEADTIYF. The DNA of the CDR3 is TGTGCCAGCAGTTTGGAAGCGGACACCATATATTTT.

This chain uses TRBV9 with TRBJ1-2; TRBD1 is a possible D gene (6 bases). The CDR3 length is 16 residues. In germline, CDR1 is SGDLS, CDR2 YYNGEE. V lost 4 bases to trimming and J lost 1 base, with 17 bases between them. This CDR3 reads CASSSSQGRVNYGYTF. The CDR3 DNA is TGTGCCAGCAGCTCCAGTCAGGGGAGAGTTAACTATGGCTACACCTTC.

The chain has TRBV6-5 and TRBJ1-5; the D gene is possibly TRBD1 (6 bases). Deletions cut 6 bases from V and 4 bases from J, with 16 bases between. This CDR3 is 15 amino acids long. The germline CDR1 and CDR2 sequences are MNHEY and SVGAGI. CDR3 residues: CASSRTTGFNQPQHF. DNA of the CDR3: TGTGCCAGCAGCCGTACGACAGGCTTTAATCAGCCCCAGCATTTT.

In its sample, this clone was seen once. The chain employs TRBV18 and TRBJ1-3, with 7 bases identical to TRBD1. This CDR3 has 14 amino acids. CDR1 and CDR2 (germline): KGHSH, LQKENI. The J segment lost 2 bases and the V segment lost 6 bases, leaving 4 bases of the junction unmatched. This CDR3 is CASSPTGTGNTIYF. DNA for the CDR3: TGTGCCAGCTCGCCGACAGGGACTGGAAACACCATATATTTT.

The rearrangement joins TRBV5-1 to TRBJ1-5; 8 bases fit TRBD1. The CDR3 is 13 amino acids. CDR1 and CDR2 (germline): SGHRS, YFSETQ. J lost 4 bases, V lost 3 bases, and 0 bases had no gene match. DNA for the CDR3: TGCGCCAGCAGCTGGACAGGGAATCAGCCCCAGCATTTT. It specifies CASSWTGNQPQHF. Filled out from reference TRBV5-1 and TRBJ1-5, the complete variable domain reads KAGVTQTPRYLIKTRGQQVTLSCSPISGHRSVSWYQQTPGQGLQFLFEYFSETQRNKGNFPGRFSGRQFSNSRSEMNVSTLELGDSALYLCASSWTGNQPQHFGDGTRLSIL.

The gene calls are TRBV29-1 and TRBJ1-1, with a tentative D call TRBD1 (6 bases). The CDR3 spans 15 residues. The V and J ends lost 4 bases and 7 bases respectively, with 22 bases between them. Germline V gene sequence: CDR1 SQVTM, CDR2 ANQGSEA. The CDR3 nucleotides read TGCAGCGTTGTAACACTCGGACAGAGAAAAATTGAAGCTTTCTTT. Its translation: CSVVTLGQRKIEAFF.

The rearrangement joins TRBV4-1 to TRBJ2-2; no reliable D call. The CDR3 sequence is 16 residues long. CDR1 MGHRA and CDR2 YSYEKL come from the germline V gene. V was trimmed by 2 bases and J by 5 bases, leaving 15 bases between them. The CDR3 region is CASSQQRLTETGELFF. The CDR3 DNA sequence: TGCGCCAGCAGCCAACAACGACTCACGGAGACCGGGGAGCTGTTTTTT.

This clone came up a few times. The chain joins TRBV12-5 to TRBJ1-1; D might be TRBD1 (5 bases). CDR1 is LGHNT, CDR2 FRNRAP, per germline. Trimming removed 4 bases from V and 0 bases from J, with 12 bases in between. The CDR3 consists of 15 residues. The CDR3, as DNA: TGTGCTAGTGGTTCCACGACAGTGCTGAACACTGAAGCTTTCTTT. Residues: CASGSTTVLNTEAFF.

V and J are TRBV13 and TRBJ1-2; no clear D gene. Germline V CDR1 and CDR2: PRHDT, FYEKMQ (reference sequence). The CDR3 is 16 amino acids. V was cut by 0 bases and J by 8 bases, with 19 bases left in between. The CDR3 sequence is CASSLGRSTVEKGYTF. The CDR3 DNA follows: TGTGCCAGCAGCTTAGGCCGCAGTACAGTCGAAAAGGGCTACACCTTC. The full variable domain, completed using reference TRBV13 and TRBJ1-2, is AAGVIQSPRHLIKEKRETATLKCYPIPRHDTVYWYQQGPGQDPQFLISFYEKMQSDKGSIPDRFSAQQFSDYHSELNMSSLELGDSALYFCASSLGRSTVEKGYTFGSGTRLTVV.

CDR3 bases: TGTGCCAGCAGTCTACCGGGGGTTCCCAATGAGCAGTTCTTC. As protein: CASSLPGVPNEQFF. This sequence joins TRBV7-2 and TRBJ2-1; possibly TRBD2 for D (6 bases). The CDR3 has 14 amino acids. V was shortened by 6 bases and J by 6 bases, with 15 bases between the two germline ends. Per germline, CDR1 SGHTA and CDR2 FQGNSA.

V usage is TRBV6-5 and J usage is TRBJ2-1; D is uncertain. Trimming shortened V by 8 bases and J by 2 bases, and 13 bases separated the two germline ends. The CDR3 extends over 14 amino acids. Germline loops: CDR1 MNHEY, CDR2 SVGAGI. The CDR3 DNA reads TGTGCCAGCGGAAAGACAAAACCCTACAATGAGCAGTTCTTC. It codes for CASGKTKPYNEQFF.

The chain has TRBV10-1 and TRBJ2-6, with D hard to call. The V and J ends lost 6 bases and 1 base respectively, with 7 bases between them. CDR3 size: 14 residues. Per germline, CDR1 WNHNN and CDR2 SYGVQD (reference sequence). CDR3 in DNA: TGCGCCAGCAGCCATGAGTCTGGGGCCAACGTCCTGACTTTC. Protein sequence: CASSHESGANVLTF.

V and J are TRBV4-2 and TRBJ1-5, with D uncertain. The V gene's germline CDR1 is LGHNA and CDR2 YNFKEQ. The CDR3 spans 15 residues. Trimming removed 3 bases from V and 1 base from J, with 10 bases in between. CDR3 protein: CASSQSWESNQPQHF. In DNA, the CDR3 is TGTGCCAGCAGCCAGTCGTGGGAGAGCAATCAGCCCCAGCATTTT.